Sequencing of this T cell receptor beta chain was carried out in a study of cytomegalovirus exposure and HLA in healthy donors. The CDR3 extends over 13 amino acids. V lost 9 bases, J lost 3 bases, and 6 bases stayed unmatched. Germline loops: CDR1 MNHEY, CDR2 SMNVEV (reference sequence). Use of 60 Vbeta and 13 Jbeta primers characterized the PCR. Method: immunoSEQ multiplex PCR; TCRdb's copy keeps in-frame clones and lacks some. The listing contains 100,000 to 150,000 clones. V gene TRBV27 combines with J gene TRBJ2-7; TRBD2 aligns across 9 bases. The sequence derives from a man aged 18 to 30 in good health and CMV-seronegative. The specimen sequenced was PBMCs. CDR3: CASQRGVGYEQYF. In DNA, the CDR3 is TGTGCCAGTCAGCGGGGGGTGGGCTACGAGCAGTACTTC.